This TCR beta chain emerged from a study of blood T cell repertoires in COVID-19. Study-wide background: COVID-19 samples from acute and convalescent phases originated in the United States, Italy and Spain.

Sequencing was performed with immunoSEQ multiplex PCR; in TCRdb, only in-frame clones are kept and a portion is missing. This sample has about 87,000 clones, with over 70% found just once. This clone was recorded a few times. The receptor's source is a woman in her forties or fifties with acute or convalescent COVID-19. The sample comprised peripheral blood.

The CDR3 DNA reads TGTGCCAGCATCGAAACCCGGGACAGTTACAATGAGCAGTTCTTC. Translating it yields CASIETRDSYNEQFF. This chain joins TRBV7-9 and TRBJ2-1, with TRBD1 matching 7 bases. V lost 7 bases, J lost 4 bases, and 10 bases stayed unmatched. Germline CDR1 SEHNR, CDR2 FQNEAQ (reference sequence). The CDR3 is made up of 15 amino acids.